This entry lists 2 T cell receptor beta chains sequenced from one sample in a study of regulatory T cells in long-lasting Graves disease. Time point given: persistent/refractory GD, antithyroid drugs over 5 years with positive TRAb. Generation of the TCR library employed RNA extracted from PBMCs. Researchers made TCR beta libraries by using iRepertoire HTBI primers and running Arm-PCR on CDR3 regions. TCRdb re-called the multiplex PCR reads with MiXCR, one entry per CDR3 protein. The table has about 470,000 distinct CDR3 sequences, around a fifth seen once; the top ten hold roughly 6.9%. The sequencing used peripheral blood mononuclear cells (PBMCs), collected when the disease was refractory, from a patient treated with antithyroid drugs. The receptors were gathered from a female donor with Graves disease.

This clonotype was found many times. Sequence at one end of the junction differs from germline and may be a read error. This chain uses TRBV9 with TRBJ1-5, with D perhaps TRBD1 (6 bases). This CDR3 spans 14 amino acids. Germline CDR1 SGDLS, CDR2 YYNGEE. The CDR3 DNA sequence: TGTGCCAGCAGTGTAGGGGGAGGCAATCAGCCCCAGCATTTT. It is translated as CASSVGGGNQPQHF.

This clonotype occurred many times. The chain couples TRBV9 to TRBJ1-1; 7 bases fit TRBD1. The CDR3 runs 15 residues. In germline, CDR1 is SGDLS, CDR2 YYNGEE. V was pared by 4 bases and J by 3 bases, with 9 bases of the junction left unmatched. CDR3 nucleotides: TGTGCCAGCAGCCCTCGGGGGCAGGGGGACACTGAAGCTTTCTTT. Translating gives CASSPRGQGDTEAFF.